The present T cell receptor (beta chain) was sequenced within a study of blood T cells in healthy people across ages (dated by TCRdb to between 2014 and 2016). About the full investigation: Template switching captured roughly one uniquely barcoded TCR beta cDNA molecule per two T cells in model experiments. Using deep sequencing normalized with unique cDNA molecular identifiers, the study measured how TCR beta repertoire diversity changes with age. Donors were grouped into four age groups: young (average roughly 15 years), middle-aged (roughly 37), aged (about 59) and long-lived (approximately 81). To avoid experimental bias, donors of different ages were distributed randomly across sequencing lanes. Using the same blood draw, the study looked at two additional independent replicas of 1 million unique cDNA reads for two donors, one aged 18 to 30 and the other aged 80 or older.

The 39 donors, aged about 6 to 100 years, were systemically healthy Caucasian individuals from Russia. Ten milliliters of peripheral blood were collected from each donor into EDTA-treated Vacutainer tubes. Ficoll-Paque density-gradient centrifugation was used to isolate PBMCs, with at least 7 million per sample. Trizol reagent was used to extract total RNA from the PBMCs, yielding at least 6 micrograms per sample. Naive CD45RAhigh/CD27high T cell percentages were measured by flow cytometry on a PBMC aliquot from every donor. What the work shows at the level of the full study, not this receptor alone: Total diversity estimates from one million sequenced T cells were considered lower bounds and underestimates. There was a strong correlation between observed TCR beta diversity and the percentage of naive T cells measured by flow cytometry. The long-lived group showed more naive CD4+ T cells, fewer expanded clones and increased TCR diversity than the aged group, suggesting age selection. As age increased, observed TCR beta diversity per million T cells dropped in a roughly linear way, and a significant reduction was already evident by age roughly 36. Since profiling was done on bulk unsorted PBMCs, naive and antigen-experienced compartments could not be conclusively compared. Donor CMV infection status was unknown, potentially confounding age-related changes in expanded clonotypes.

The CDR3 starts with the cysteine, ends with the phenylalanine, and has 13 residues. The DNA shown is the 39-base CDR3, in frame from base 1. The germline V gene gives CDR1 as MNHEY and CDR2 as SVGAGI. V gives up 5 bases and J gives up 3 bases, and the segment between their germline ends measures 9 bases. As regards this clonotype: Its cognate antigen has yet to be identified. Base qualities are not provided; no much larger clone lies one nucleotide away.

The method was 5' RACE. The sequencing machine was an Illumina HiSeq 2500. A second PCR of roughly 6 to 12 cycles was performed with a sample-barcoded 5' primer and a J-beta primer mix. A template-switch 5' adaptor carrying 12 random nucleotides introduced a unique molecular identifier onto each TCR beta cDNA molecule. Each sample yielded at least 3 million CDR3-containing paired-end reads. First-strand cDNA synthesis was performed from all RNA using the Mint cDNA synthesis kit, with priming by a TRBC-specific oligonucleotide. All cDNA was treated with uracil-DNA glycosylase and then went through a first 18-cycle PCR with the universal primers M1SS and BC2_uni_R. As for the original processing: For normalization, 1 million high-quality reads were randomly selected from each sample, with every read carrying a distinct molecular identifier. Reads sharing molecular identifiers were discarded rather than binned into consensus sequences. MiTCR, set to a Q25 quality threshold and the strictest error-elimination algorithm, was used for CDR3 identification, clonotype clustering and error correction. A nonparametric unseen species model with Euler transformation was used to estimate a lower bound on total TCR beta diversity. In-frame beta chains were kept once TCRdb had trimmed the public reads at Q25 with fastp and called clones with MiXCR. Identical CDR3 proteins give one entry, which carries the most common genes and DNA. These V and J calls originate from TCRdb's pipeline instead of the authors' own analysis. The sample contains about 1 million distinct CDR3 sequences, under 45% of them found a single time. Jointly, the top ten make up 15% to 20% of the sample.

This chain joins TRBV6-5 to TRBJ2-3; confidence is insufficient to name the D gene. The receptor was isolated from a woman aged 55-70 years in good health. Sequencing was done on a sample of blood. The CDR3 region reads CASSDIGTDTQYF. The bases read TGTGCCAGCAGTGACATAGGGACAGATACGCAGTATTTT.